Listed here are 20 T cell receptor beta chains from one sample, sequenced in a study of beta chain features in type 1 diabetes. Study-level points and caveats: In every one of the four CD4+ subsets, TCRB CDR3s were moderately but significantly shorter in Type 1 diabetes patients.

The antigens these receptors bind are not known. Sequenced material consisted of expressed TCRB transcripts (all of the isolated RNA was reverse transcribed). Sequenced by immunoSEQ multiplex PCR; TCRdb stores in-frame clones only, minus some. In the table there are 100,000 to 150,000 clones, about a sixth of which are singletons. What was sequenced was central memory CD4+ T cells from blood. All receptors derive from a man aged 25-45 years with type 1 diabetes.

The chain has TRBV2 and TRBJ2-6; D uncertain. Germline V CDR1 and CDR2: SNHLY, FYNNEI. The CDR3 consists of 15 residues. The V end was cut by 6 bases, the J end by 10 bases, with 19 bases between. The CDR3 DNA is TGTGCCAGCAGCCTTGACGGCCGTAGGGTAAACGTCCTGACTTTC. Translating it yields CASSLDGRRVNVLTF.

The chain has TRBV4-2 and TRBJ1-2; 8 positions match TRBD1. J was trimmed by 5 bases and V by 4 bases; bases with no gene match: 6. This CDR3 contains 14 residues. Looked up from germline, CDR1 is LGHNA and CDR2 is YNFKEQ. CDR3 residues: CASSPTGDPYGYTF. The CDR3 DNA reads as TGTGCCAGCAGCCCGACAGGGGACCCTTATGGCTACACCTTC.

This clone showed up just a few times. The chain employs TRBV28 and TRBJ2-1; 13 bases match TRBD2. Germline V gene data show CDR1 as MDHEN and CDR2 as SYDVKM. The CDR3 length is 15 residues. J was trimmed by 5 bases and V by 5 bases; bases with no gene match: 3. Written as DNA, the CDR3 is TGTGCCAGCAGTCTGGGACTAGCGGGGAACAATGAGCAGTTCTTC. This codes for CASSLGLAGNNEQFF.

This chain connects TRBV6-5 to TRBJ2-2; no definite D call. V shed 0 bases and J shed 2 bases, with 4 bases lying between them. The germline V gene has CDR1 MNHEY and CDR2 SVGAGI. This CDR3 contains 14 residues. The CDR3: CASSYSGNTGELFF. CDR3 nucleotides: TGTGCCAGCAGTTACTCGGGCAACACCGGGGAGCTGTTTTTT.

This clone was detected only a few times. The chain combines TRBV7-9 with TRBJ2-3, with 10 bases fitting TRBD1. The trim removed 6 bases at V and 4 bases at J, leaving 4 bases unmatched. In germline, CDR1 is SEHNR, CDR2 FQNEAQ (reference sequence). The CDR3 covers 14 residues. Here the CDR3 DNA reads TGTGCCAGCAGTCGGACAGGGGGTTCAGATACGCAGTATTTT. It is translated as CASSRTGGSDTQYF.

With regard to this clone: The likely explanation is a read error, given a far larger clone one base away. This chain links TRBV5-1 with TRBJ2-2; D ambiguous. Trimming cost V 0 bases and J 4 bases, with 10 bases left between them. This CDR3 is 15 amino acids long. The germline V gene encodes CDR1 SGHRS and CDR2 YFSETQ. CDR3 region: CASSLDRPTTGELFF. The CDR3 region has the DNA TGCGCCAGCAGCTTGGACAGACCGACCACCGGGGAGCTGTTTTTT.

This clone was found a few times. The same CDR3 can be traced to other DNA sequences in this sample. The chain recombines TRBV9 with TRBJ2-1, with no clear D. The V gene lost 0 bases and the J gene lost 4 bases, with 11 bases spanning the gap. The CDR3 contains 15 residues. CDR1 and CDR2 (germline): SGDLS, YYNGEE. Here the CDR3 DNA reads TGTGCCAGCAGCGTAGGTAATAGCAATTACAATGAGCAGTTCTTC. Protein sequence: CASSVGNSNYNEQFF. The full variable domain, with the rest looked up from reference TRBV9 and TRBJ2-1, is DSGVTQTPKHLITATGQRVTLRCSPRSGDLSVYWYQQSLDQGLQFLIQYYNGEERAKGNILERFSAQQFPDLHSELNLSSLELGDSALYFCASSVGNSNYNEQFFGPGTRLTVL.

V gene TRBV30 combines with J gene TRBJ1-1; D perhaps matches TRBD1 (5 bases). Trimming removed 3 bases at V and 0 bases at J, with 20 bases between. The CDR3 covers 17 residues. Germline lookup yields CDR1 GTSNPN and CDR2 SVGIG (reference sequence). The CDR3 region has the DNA TGTGCCTGGAGAGATAAAGACCAGGGAAGCATGAACACTGAAGCTTTCTTT. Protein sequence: CAWRDKDQGSMNTEAFF.

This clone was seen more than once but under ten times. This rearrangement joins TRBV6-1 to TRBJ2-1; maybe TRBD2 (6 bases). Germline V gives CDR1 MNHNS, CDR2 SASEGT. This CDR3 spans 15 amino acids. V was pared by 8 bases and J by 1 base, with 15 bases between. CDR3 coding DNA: TGTGCCAGCGGCGGTGGAGGGACTTCCTACAATGAGCAGTTCTTC. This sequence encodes CASGGGGTSYNEQFF.

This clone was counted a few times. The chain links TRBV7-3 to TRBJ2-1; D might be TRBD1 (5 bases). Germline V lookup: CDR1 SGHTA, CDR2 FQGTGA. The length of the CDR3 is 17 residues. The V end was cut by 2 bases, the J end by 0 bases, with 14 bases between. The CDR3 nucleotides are TGTGCCAGCAGCTTACGTGGGGCAGCGAGCTCCTACAATGAGCAGTTCTTC. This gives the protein CASSLRGAASSYNEQFF.

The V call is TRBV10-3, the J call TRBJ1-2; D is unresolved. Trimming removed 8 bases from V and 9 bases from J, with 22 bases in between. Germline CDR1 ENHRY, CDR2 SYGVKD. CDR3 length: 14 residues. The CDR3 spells CAIVGTSNGGSYTF. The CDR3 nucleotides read TGTGCCATCGTCGGTACCTCAAACGGTGGGAGCTACACCTTC.

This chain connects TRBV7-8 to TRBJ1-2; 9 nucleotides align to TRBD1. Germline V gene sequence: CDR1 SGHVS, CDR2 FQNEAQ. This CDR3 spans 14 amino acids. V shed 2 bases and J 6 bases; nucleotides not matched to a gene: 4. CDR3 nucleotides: TGTGCCAGCAGCTTAACACAGGGGGCTGATGGCTACACCTTC. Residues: CASSLTQGADGYTF.

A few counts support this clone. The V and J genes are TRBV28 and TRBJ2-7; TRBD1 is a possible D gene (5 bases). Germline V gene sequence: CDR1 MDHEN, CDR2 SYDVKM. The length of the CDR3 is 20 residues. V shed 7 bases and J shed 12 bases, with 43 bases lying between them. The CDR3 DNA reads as TGTGCCAGCACCTCCTTAGGAGACGGACGAATCCGTGAATCCTACGAGCAGGGGTACTTC. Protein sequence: CASTSLGDGRIRESYEQGYF. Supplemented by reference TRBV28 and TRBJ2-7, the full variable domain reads DVKVTQSSRYLVKRTGEKVFLECVQDMDHENMFWYRQDPGLGLRLIYFSYDVKMKEKGDIPEGYSVSREKKERFSLILESASTNQTSMYLCASTSLGDGRIRESYEQGYFGPGTRLTVT.

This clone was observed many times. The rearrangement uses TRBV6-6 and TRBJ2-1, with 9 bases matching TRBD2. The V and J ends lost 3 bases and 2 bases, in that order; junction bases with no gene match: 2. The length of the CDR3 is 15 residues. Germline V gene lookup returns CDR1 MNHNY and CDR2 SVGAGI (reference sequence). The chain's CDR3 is CASSYGGGAYNEQFF. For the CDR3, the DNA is TGTGCCAGCAGTTATGGCGGGGGGGCCTACAATGAGCAGTTCTTC.

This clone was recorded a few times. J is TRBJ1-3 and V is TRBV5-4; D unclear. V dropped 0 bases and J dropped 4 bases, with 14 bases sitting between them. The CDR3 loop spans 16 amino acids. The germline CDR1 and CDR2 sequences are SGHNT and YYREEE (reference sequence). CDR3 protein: CASSLGVTGRGNTIYF. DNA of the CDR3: TGTGCCAGCAGCTTGGGGGTTACCGGACGGGGAAACACCATATATTTT. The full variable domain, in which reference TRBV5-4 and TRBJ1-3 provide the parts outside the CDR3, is ETGVTQSPTHLIKTRGQQVTLRCSSQSGHNTVSWYQQALGQGPQFIFQYYREEENGRGNFPPRFSGLQFPNYSSELNVNALELDDSALYLCASSLGVTGRGNTIYFGEGSWLTVV.

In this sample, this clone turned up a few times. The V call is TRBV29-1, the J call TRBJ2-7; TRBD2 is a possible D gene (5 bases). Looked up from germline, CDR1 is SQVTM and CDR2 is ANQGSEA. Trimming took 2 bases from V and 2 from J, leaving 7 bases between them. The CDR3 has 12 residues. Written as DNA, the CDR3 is TGCAGCGTTGAAAAGGGAGCCTACGAGCAGTACTTC. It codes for CSVEKGAYEQYF.

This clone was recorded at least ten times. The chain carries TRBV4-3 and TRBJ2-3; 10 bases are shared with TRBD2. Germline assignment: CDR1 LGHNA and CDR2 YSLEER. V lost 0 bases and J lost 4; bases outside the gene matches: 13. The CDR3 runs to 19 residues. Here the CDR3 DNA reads TGCGCCAGCAGCCAAGAACGTTACCGGAGCGGGGGGGCCCCAGATACGCAGTATTTT. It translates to CASSQERYRSGGAPDTQYF.

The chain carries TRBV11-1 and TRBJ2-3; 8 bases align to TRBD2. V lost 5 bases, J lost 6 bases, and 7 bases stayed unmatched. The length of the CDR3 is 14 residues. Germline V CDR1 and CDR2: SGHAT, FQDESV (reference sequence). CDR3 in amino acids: CASSPRGGSDTQYF. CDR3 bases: TGTGCCAGCAGCCCCCGGGGGGGTTCGGATACGCAGTATTTT.

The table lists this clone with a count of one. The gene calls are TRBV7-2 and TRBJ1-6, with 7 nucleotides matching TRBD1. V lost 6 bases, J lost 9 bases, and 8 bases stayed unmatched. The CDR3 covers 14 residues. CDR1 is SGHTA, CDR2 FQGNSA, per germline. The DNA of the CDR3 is TGTGCCAGCAGTACGCAGGGGGGGGGTTCACCCCTCCACTTT. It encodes CASSTQGGGSPLHF.

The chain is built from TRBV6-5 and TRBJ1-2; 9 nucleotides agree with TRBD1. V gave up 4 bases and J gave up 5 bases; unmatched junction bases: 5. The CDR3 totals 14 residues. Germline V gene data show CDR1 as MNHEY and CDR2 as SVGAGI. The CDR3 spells CASSSGQGPYGYTF. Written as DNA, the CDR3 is TGTGCCAGCAGTTCGGGACAGGGCCCGTATGGCTACACCTTC.